The 22 T cell receptor beta chains below were found in one sample sequenced in a study of cytomegalovirus exposure and HLA in healthy donors (dated 2017 in TCRdb). Library preparation used the immunoSEQ multiplex PCR assay. For the multiplex PCR, a mixture combining 60 forward primers for TCR Vbeta segments and 13 reverse primers for TCR Jbeta segments was used. TCRdb re-hosts the immuneACCESS table, in-frame sequences only. Its copies lack some clones; in the studies checked, an unresolved V gene accounts for under half of them, and the cause for the rest is not known. This sample lists 150,000 to 200,000 clones; 75% to 80% were detected once. In total, the top ten clones hold approximately 2.6% of the sample. What was sequenced was PBMCs. These receptors were collected from a female donor in good health and CMV-seronegative.

The CDR3 DNA sequence: TGTGCCAGCACAGGGGGTCCCCACGAGCAGTACTTC. It translates to CASTGGPHEQYF. The chain joins TRBV28 to TRBJ2-7; 7 bases match TRBD1. Germline V CDR1 and CDR2: MDHEN, SYDVKM. J lost 5 bases, V lost 7 bases, and 5 bases had no gene match. CDR3 size: 12 residues.

The CDR3 region has the DNA TGCGCCAGCAGCCCCTACTTGACTAGTGGCTACGAGCAGTACTTC. It codes for CASSPYLTSGYEQYF. The gene calls are TRBV4-3 and TRBJ2-5; D possibly corresponds to TRBD2 (6 bases). The DNA end lines up better with TRBJ2-7; the J call may be wrong. The CDR3 extends over 15 amino acids. CDR1 LGHNA and CDR2 YSLEER come from the germline V gene.

This clone appeared a single time. The V call is TRBV6-5, the J call TRBJ2-5; 9 bases are shared with TRBD2. Germline assignment: CDR1 MNHEY and CDR2 SVGAGI. CDR3 length: 15 amino acids. V was pared by 4 bases and J by 11 bases, with 14 bases of the junction left unmatched. As DNA, the CDR3 is TGTGCCAGCAGTTTACTGAGTCTAGCGGGACATGAGCAGTACTTC. Amino acid sequence: CASSLLSLAGHEQYF.

This clone has only a few counts. This chain connects TRBV10-2 to TRBJ2-3, with 9 bases identical to TRBD2. Trimming took 4 bases from V and 3 from J; bases not matched to a gene: 5. This CDR3 is built from 15 residues. Germline CDR1 is WSHSY and CDR2 is SAAADI. CDR3 in DNA: TGCGCCAGCAGTGCGATGACTAGCGGAACAGATACGCAGTATTTT. This encodes CASSAMTSGTDTQYF.

The genes are TRBV29-1 and TRBJ2-5, with 8 positions matching TRBD2. V lost 6 bases to trimming and J lost 5 bases; unmatched junction nucleotides: 11. Germline V gene lookup returns CDR1 SQVTM and CDR2 ANQGSEA. The CDR3 is made up of 14 amino acids. The CDR3 DNA is TGCAGCGTCAAAAAAACTAGCGGAGGCGAGACCCAGTACTTC. It translates to CSVKKTSGGETQYF.

The chain has TRBV9 and TRBJ2-2; D possibly corresponds to TRBD2 (6 bases). The CDR3 totals 18 residues. The V gene lost 4 bases and the J gene lost 0 bases, with 19 bases spanning the gap. Per germline, CDR1 SGDLS and CDR2 YYNGEE. The CDR3 region is CASSLHPRGGANTGELFF. CDR3 nucleotides: TGTGCCAGCAGCCTCCACCCGAGAGGCGGGGCGAACACCGGGGAGCTGTTTTTT.

The V gene is TRBV25-1, the J gene TRBJ2-1; D perhaps matches TRBD2 (6 bases). Trimming left V 3 bases short and J 2 bases short, with 17 bases between. The V gene's germline CDR1 is MGHDK and CDR2 SYGVNS. The CDR3 extends over 17 amino acids. The CDR3 coding sequence is TGTGCCAGCAGTGATCCCGAGGGGCGGGGTACCTACAATGAGCAGTTCTTC. The encoded protein is CASSDPEGRGTYNEQFF. Looking up the rest from reference TRBV25-1 and TRBJ2-1 gives the full variable domain: EADIYQTPRYLVIGTGKKITLECSQTMGHDKMYWYQQDPGMELHLIHYSYGVNSTEKGDLSSESTVSRIRTEHFPLTLESARPSHTSQYLCASSDPEGRGTYNEQFFGPGTRLTVL.

This clone is a singleton in its sample. V usage is TRBV30 and J usage is TRBJ2-7; a possible D gene is TRBD1 (6 bases). V lost 6 bases, J lost 5 bases, and 17 bases lay in between. The CDR3 is 13 residues long. Per germline, CDR1 GTSNPN and CDR2 SVGIG (reference sequence). In DNA form, the CDR3 reads TGTGCCTGTCCCAGAGCACAGGGCCACGAGCAGTACTTC. It encodes CACPRAQGHEQYF.

The chain combines TRBV7-2 with TRBJ2-1; the D is unclear. The germline V gene encodes CDR1 SGHTA and CDR2 FQGNSA. The V gene lost 0 bases and the J gene lost 7 bases, with 7 bases spanning the gap. The CDR3 is made up of 13 amino acids. In DNA form, the CDR3 reads TGTGCCAGCAGCTTAGCAGTGAGGAATGAGCAGTTCTTC. This encodes CASSLAVRNEQFF.

This clone was picked up a small number of times. The V gene is TRBV7-6, the J gene TRBJ1-1; 8 bases are a match to TRBD1. This CDR3 has 14 residues. Germline CDR1 reads SGHVS; CDR2 reads FNYEAQ. V was pared by 2 bases and J by 5 bases, with 4 bases of the junction left unmatched. The CDR3 coding sequence is TGTGCCAGCAGCTTAACAGGGGGAAGGACTGAAGCTTTCTTT. Its protein product is CASSLTGGRTEAFF.

This clone has only one observation. V gene TRBV19 combines with J gene TRBJ1-1, with 11 bases that match TRBD1. V was clipped by 6 bases and J by 0 bases; unmatched bases: 15. Germline V lookup: CDR1 LNHDA, CDR2 SQIVND (reference sequence). The CDR3 contains 19 residues. The CDR3 is CASSPVAGTGGSVNTEAFF. Written as DNA, the CDR3 is TGTGCCAGTAGCCCAGTCGCGGGGACAGGGGGATCGGTGAACACTGAAGCTTTCTTT.

The V gene is TRBV27, the J gene TRBJ1-2, with D maybe TRBD1 (6 bases). V lost 6 bases and J lost 0, with 17 bases in between. Germline V gene data show CDR1 as MNHEY and CDR2 as SMNVEV (reference sequence). The CDR3 totals 16 residues. The CDR3 sequence is CASSNTGLGSNYGYTF. CDR3 sequence (DNA): TGTGCCAGCAGCAATACAGGGCTGGGTTCTAACTATGGCTACACCTTC.

This chain joins TRBV5-1 and TRBJ2-7, with TRBD2 matching 9 bases. The CDR3 has 16 residues. Unmatched junction bases numbered 8, after V lost 1 base and J lost 3 bases. The germline gives CDR1 SGHRS, CDR2 YFSETQ. The CDR3 DNA reads as TGCGCCAGCAGCTTGACGGGGGCGGGGGGGGTCTACGAGCAGTACTTC. Protein: CASSLTGAGGVYEQYF.

The chain combines TRBV6-1 with TRBJ2-7; 9 bases align to TRBD1. The ends lost 4 bases at V and 2 bases at J; junction bases unmatched: 3. The germline V gene has CDR1 MNHNS and CDR2 SASEGT. The length of the CDR3 is 14 residues. The chain's CDR3 is CASSVGQGTYEQYF. For the CDR3, the DNA is TGTGCCAGCAGTGTGGGACAGGGAACCTACGAGCAGTACTTC.

In regard to this clone: The germline gene is not matched at one end of the junction; a read error may be the cause. The chain employs TRBV7-9 and TRBJ2-2; D might be TRBD2 (5 bases). Germline assignment: CDR1 SEHNR and CDR2 FQNEAQ (reference sequence). The CDR3 extends over 16 amino acids. The CDR3 spells CSSSPPTGSNTGELFF. The CDR3 DNA sequence: TGTTCCAGCAGCCCCCCGACGGGATCGAACACCGGGGAGCTGTTTTTT. The full variable domain, its missing parts supplied by reference TRBV7-9 and TRBJ2-2, is DTGVSQNPRHKITKRGQNVTFRCDPISEHNRLYWYRQTLGQGPEFLTYFQNEAQLEKSRLLSDRFSAERPKGSFSTLEIQRTEQGDSAMYLCSSSPPTGSNTGELFFGEGSRLTVL.

The rearrangement uses TRBV2 and TRBJ2-3, with a possible D match to TRBD1 (6 bases). CDR3 size: 14 residues. V gave up 10 bases and J gave up 3 bases, with 17 bases separating them. The germline CDR1 and CDR2 sequences are SNHLY and FYNNEI. CDR3 residues: CATRGQMSTDTQYF. The CDR3 DNA is TGTGCCACGAGAGGACAGATGTCTACAGATACGCAGTATTTT.

On this clone itself: One end of the junction does not line up with germline, which may come from a read error. The rearrangement joins TRBV7-9 to TRBJ2-2; the D gene is possibly TRBD2 (6 bases). CDR1 is SEHNR and CDR2 is FQNEAQ in the germline V gene (reference sequence). The length of the CDR3 is 12 residues. The CDR3 DNA is TGTTCCAGCAGCTCGGGGGTGATGGAGCTGTTTTTT. Its protein product is CSSSSGVMELFF.

This clone occurred a few times. This sequence joins TRBV30 and TRBJ2-4; D possibly corresponds to TRBD2 (7 bases). The V gene's germline CDR1 is GTSNPN and CDR2 SVGIG (reference sequence). Trimming pared 0 bases from V and 6 bases from J, leaving 18 bases between. This CDR3 is built from 16 residues. This CDR3 is CAWSVRGAGAANIQYF. The CDR3 DNA is TGTGCCTGGAGTGTACGGGGGGCCGGGGCGGCAAACATTCAGTACTTC.

The chain has TRBV6-1 and TRBJ2-5; 11 bases are shared with TRBD2. V was clipped by 8 bases and J by 4 bases; unmatched bases: 6. Germline loops: CDR1 MNHNS, CDR2 SASEGT. CDR3 length equals 14 residues. CDR3 DNA: TGTGCCAGCCGATTAGCGGGGGGGCGAGAGACCCAGTACTTC. This codes for CASRLAGGRETQYF.

Of note for this clone: Other DNA sequences in this specimen translate into the identical CDR3. This sequence joins TRBV15 and TRBJ2-3; 7 bases align to TRBD2. Trimming took 4 bases from V and 1 from J; bases not matched to a gene: 5. The germline V gene has CDR1 LNHNV and CDR2 YYDKDF (reference sequence). The CDR3 has 15 amino acids. CDR3 residues: CATSTMGGGTDTQYF. The CDR3 DNA follows: TGTGCCACCAGCACAATGGGGGGGGGCACAGATACGCAGTATTTT. Complete variable domain (other parts from reference TRBV15 and TRBJ2-3): DAMVIQNPRYQVTQFGKPVTLSCSQTLNHNVMYWYQQKSSQAPKLLFHYYDKDFNNEADTPDNFQSRRPNTSFCFLDIRSPGLGDTAMYLCATSTMGGGTDTQYFGPGTRLTVL.

This rearrangement joins TRBV2 to TRBJ2-7; 11 nucleotides match TRBD2. V was clipped by 11 bases and J by 2 bases; unmatched bases: 5. Germline CDR1 and CDR2: SNHLY and FYNNEI. The CDR3 contains 13 residues. The CDR3 spells CALGTSGPYEQYF. Here the CDR3 DNA reads TGTGCCCTCGGGACTAGCGGACCCTACGAGCAGTACTTC. The whole variable domain, remainder taken from reference TRBV2 and TRBJ2-7, is EPEVTQTPSHQVTQMGQEVILRCVPISNHLYFYWYRQILGQKVEFLVSFYNNEISEKSEIFDDQFSVERPDGSNFTLKIRSTKLEDSAMYFCALGTSGPYEQYFGPGTRLTVT.

This chain joins TRBV9 and TRBJ2-3; 9 bases line up with TRBD2. This CDR3 comprises 15 residues. Germline V gene sequence: CDR1 SGDLS, CDR2 YYNGEE. Germline trimming cut 2 bases from V and 3 bases from J; bases unmatched to any gene: 4. CDR3 coding DNA: TGTGCCAGCAGCGTGGCGGGGGGGCGGACAGATACGCAGTATTTT. This codes for CASSVAGGRTDTQYF.